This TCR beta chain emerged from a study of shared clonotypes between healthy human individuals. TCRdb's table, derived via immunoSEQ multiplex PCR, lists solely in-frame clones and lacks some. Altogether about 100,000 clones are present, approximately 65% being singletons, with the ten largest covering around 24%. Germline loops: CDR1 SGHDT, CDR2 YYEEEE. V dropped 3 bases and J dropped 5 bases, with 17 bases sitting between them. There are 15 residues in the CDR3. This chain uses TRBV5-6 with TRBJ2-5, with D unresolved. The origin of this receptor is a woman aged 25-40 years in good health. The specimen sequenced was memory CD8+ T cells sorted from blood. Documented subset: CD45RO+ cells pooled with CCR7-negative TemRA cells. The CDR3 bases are TGTGCCAGCAGCTACCAAAGAAGGTCACGGGAGACCCAGTACTTC. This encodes CASSYQRRSRETQYF.